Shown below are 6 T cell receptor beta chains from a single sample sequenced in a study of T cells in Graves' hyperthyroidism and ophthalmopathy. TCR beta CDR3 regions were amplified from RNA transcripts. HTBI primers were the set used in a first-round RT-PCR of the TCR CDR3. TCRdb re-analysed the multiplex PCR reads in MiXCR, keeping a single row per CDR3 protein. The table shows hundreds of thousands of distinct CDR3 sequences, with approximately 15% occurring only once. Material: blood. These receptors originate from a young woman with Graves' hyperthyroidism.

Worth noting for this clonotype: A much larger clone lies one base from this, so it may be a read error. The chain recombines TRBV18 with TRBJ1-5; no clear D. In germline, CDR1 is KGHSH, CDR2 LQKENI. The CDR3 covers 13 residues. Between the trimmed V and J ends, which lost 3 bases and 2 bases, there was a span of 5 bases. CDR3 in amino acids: CASSPSCNQPQHF. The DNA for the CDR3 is TGTGCCAGCTCACCCAGTTGCAATCAGCCCCAGCATTTT.

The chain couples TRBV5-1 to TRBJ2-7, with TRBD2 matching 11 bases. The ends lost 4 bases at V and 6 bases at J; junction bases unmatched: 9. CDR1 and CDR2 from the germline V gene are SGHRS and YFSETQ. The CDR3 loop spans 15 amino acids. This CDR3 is CASSPTSGSSREQYF. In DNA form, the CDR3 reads TGCGCCAGCAGCCCTACTAGCGGGAGTTCACGCGAGCAGTACTTC.

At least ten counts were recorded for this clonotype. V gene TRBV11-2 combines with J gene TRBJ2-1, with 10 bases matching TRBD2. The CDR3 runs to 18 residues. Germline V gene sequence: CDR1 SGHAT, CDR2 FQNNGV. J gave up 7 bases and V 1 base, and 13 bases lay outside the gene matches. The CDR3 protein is CASSLAPSLAGAGNEQFF. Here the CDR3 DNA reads TGTGCCAGCAGCTTAGCCCCTTCCCTAGCGGGGGCTGGGAATGAGCAGTTCTTC.

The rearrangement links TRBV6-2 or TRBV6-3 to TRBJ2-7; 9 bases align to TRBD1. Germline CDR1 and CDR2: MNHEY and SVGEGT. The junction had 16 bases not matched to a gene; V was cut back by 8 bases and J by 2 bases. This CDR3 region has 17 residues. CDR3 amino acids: CASHFSPGTGRTYEQYF. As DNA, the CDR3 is TGTGCCAGCCATTTCTCCCCCGGGACAGGGAGAACCTACGAGCAGTACTTC.

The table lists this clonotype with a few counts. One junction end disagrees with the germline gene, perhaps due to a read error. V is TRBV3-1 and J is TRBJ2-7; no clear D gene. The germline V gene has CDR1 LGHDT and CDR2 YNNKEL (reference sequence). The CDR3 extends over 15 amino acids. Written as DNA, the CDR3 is TGTGCCAGCAGCCAAAGACACGATCCGGGCTACGAGCTGTACTTC. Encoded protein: CASSQRHDPGYELYF.

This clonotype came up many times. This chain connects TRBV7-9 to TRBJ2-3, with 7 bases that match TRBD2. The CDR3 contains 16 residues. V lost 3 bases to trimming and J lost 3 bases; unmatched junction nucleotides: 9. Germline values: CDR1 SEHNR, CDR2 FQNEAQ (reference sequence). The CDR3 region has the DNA TGTGCCAGCAGCTTGTTCTCGCGGGAGTGGACAGATACGCAGTATTTT. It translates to CASSLFSREWTDTQYF.